The subject of this entry is one T cell receptor (beta chain). This sample is part of a study of blood T cells in healthy people across ages. Together with a sample-barcoded 5' primer, a J-beta primer mix was included in a second PCR lasting about 6 to 12 cycles. TCRdb re-analysed the 5' RACE reads in MiXCR, keeping a single row per CDR3 protein. The sample consists of about 570,000 distinct CDR3 sequences, 25% to 30% of them appearing once. With 4 bases clipped from V and 7 bases from J, the junction kept 5 bases outside the gene matches. The CDR3 contains 12 residues. From germline, CDR1 is SQVTM and CDR2 ANQGSEA.

The TCR originated in a woman between 65 and 79 years old in good health. The source material was blood. The genes are TRBV29-1 and TRBJ1-2; 8 bases map to TRBD1. The CDR3 coding sequence is TGCAGCGTTGGCGGACAGGGAGGTGGCTACACCTTC. It codes for CSVGGQGGGYTF.